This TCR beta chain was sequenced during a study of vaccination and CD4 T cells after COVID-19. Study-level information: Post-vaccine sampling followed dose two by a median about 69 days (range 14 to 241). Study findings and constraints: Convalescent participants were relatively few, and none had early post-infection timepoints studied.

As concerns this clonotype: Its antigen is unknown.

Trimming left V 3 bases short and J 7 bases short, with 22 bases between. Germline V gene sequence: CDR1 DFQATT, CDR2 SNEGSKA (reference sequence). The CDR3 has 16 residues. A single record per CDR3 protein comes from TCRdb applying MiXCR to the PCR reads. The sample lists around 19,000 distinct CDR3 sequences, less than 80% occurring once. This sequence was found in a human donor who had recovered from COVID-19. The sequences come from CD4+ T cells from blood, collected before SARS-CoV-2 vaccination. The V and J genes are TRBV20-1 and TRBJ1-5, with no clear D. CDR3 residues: CSASEMVTQPGQPQHF. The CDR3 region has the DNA TGCAGTGCTAGTGAGATGGTAACCCAACCGGGGCAGCCCCAGCATTTT.